This T cell receptor beta chain was identified in a study of control samples from healthy donors and cancer patients. The method was immunoSEQ multiplex PCR; TCRdb's version includes in-frame clones alone and lacks a portion of them. The data hold about 98,000 clones, with 79% observed a single time. CDR1 and CDR2 from the germline V gene are SQVTM and ANQGSEA. The V gene lost 5 bases and the J gene lost 3 bases, with 10 bases spanning the gap. This CDR3 has 12 amino acids. This clone was found once. The sequence came from a woman aged 30 to 39 in good health. The chain uses TRBV29-1 and TRBJ1-1; D not resolved. Sample: blood. Here the CDR3 DNA reads TGCAGCGTTACTGCCTGGCACACTGAAGCTTTCTTT. It specifies CSVTAWHTEAFF.